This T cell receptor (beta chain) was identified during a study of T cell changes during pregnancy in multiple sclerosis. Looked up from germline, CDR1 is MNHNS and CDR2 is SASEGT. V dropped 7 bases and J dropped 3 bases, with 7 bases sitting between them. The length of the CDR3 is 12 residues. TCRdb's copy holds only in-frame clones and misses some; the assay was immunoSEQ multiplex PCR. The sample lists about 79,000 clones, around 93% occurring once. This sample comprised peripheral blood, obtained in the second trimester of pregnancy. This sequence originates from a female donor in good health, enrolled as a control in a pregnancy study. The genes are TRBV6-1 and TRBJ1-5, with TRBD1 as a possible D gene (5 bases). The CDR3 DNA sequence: TGTGCCAGCACCAGGGCCAATCAGCCCCAGCATTTT. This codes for CASTRANQPQHF.